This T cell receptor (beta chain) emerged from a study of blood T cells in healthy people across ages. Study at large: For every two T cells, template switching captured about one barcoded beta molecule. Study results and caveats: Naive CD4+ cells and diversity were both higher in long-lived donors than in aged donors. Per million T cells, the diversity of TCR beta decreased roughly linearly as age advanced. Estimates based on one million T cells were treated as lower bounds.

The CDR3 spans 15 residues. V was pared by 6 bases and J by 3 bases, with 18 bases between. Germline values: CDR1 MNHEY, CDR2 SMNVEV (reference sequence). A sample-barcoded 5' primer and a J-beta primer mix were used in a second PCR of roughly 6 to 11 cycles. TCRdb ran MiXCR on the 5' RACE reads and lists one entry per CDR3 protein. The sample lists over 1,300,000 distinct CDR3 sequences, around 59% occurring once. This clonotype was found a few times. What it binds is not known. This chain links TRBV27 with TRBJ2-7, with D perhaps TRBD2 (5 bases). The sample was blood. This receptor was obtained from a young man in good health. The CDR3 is CASSLQGARDYEQYF. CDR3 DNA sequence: TGTGCCAGCAGCCTCCAAGGCGCGAGGGACTACGAGCAGTACTTC.